One and the same sample provided the 11 T cell receptor beta chains below, sequenced in a study of T cell responses to AZD1222 COVID-19 vaccine. Data came from immunoSEQ multiplex PCR; TCRdb stores just in-frame clones and leaves some out. The data contain 95,000 to 100,000 clones, approximately 87% of them singletons. Material: peripheral blood, obtained on day 0 of AZD1222 vaccination. These receptors originate from an adult in good health.

The rearrangement uses TRBV11-2 and TRBJ1-3; the D gene is possibly TRBD1 (5 bases). This CDR3 region has 16 residues. Germline V gene data show CDR1 as SGHAT and CDR2 as FQNNGV. With 2 bases removed from V and 3 bases from J, the gap between germline ends came to 14 bases. The CDR3 loop is CASSLPSGGNGNTIYF. The DNA for the CDR3 is TGTGCCAGCAGCTTACCGTCGGGGGGAAATGGAAACACCATATATTTT.

The chain couples TRBV7-2 to TRBJ2-2; maybe TRBD2 (7 bases). Trimming pared 5 bases from V and 7 bases from J, leaving 14 bases between. In germline, CDR1 is SGHTA, CDR2 FQGNSA. This CDR3 has 14 amino acids. The CDR3: CASSPRGGGGELFF. The CDR3 DNA follows: TGTGCCAGCAGCCCGAGGGGGGGCGGCGGGGAGCTGTTTTTT. Full variable domain (missing parts from reference TRBV7-2 and TRBJ2-2): GAGVSQSPSNKVTEKGKDVELRCDPISGHTALYWYRQSLGQGLEFLIYFQGNSAPDKSGLPSDRFSAERTGGSVSTLTIQRTQQEDSAVYLCASSPRGGGGELFFGEGSRLTVL.

V gene TRBV19 combines with J gene TRBJ2-7, with 8 bases aligning to TRBD1. J lost 4 bases, V lost 3 bases, and 8 bases had no gene match. The CDR3 loop spans 15 amino acids. Germline-derived CDR1 and CDR2 are LNHDA and SQIVND (reference sequence). The CDR3 coding sequence is TGTGCCAGTAGTATTACGGACAGGGCGGGGTACGAGCAGTACTTC. Residues: CASSITDRAGYEQYF.

The chain links TRBV29-1 to TRBJ2-3, with TRBD2 matching over 9 bases. Per the germline V gene, CDR1 is SQVTM and CDR2 is ANQGSEA. Unmatched junction bases numbered 7, after V lost 0 bases and J lost 6 bases. This CDR3 is 15 amino acids long. The CDR3 sequence is CSVEDRGGDSDTQYF. The CDR3 DNA is TGCAGCGTTGAAGATCGCGGGGGGGACAGCGATACGCAGTATTTT.

The rearrangement uses TRBV16 and TRBJ2-5; a possible D gene is TRBD1 (7 bases). CDR3 length equals 17 residues. V gave up 4 bases and J gave up 2 bases, with 20 bases separating them. From germline, CDR1 is KGHSY and CDR2 FQNENV. The CDR3 sequence is CASSRGKSGQRQETQYF. CDR3 coding DNA: TGTGCCAGCAGCCGCGGGAAATCGGGACAGCGACAAGAGACCCAGTACTTC. The full variable domain, rest sourced from reference TRBV16 and TRBJ2-5, is GEEVAQTPKHLVRGEGQKAKLYCAPIKGHSYVFWYQQVLKNEFKFLISFQNENVFDETGMPKERFSAKCLPNSPCSLEIQATKLEDSAVYFCASSRGKSGQRQETQYFGPGTRLLVL.

The J gene is TRBJ2-1, the V gene TRBV18; maybe TRBD2 (7 bases). Trimming removed 1 base from V and 6 bases from J, with 16 bases in between. The CDR3 contains 16 residues. The V gene's germline CDR1 is KGHSH and CDR2 LQKENI. Here the CDR3 DNA reads TGTGCCAGCTCACCACTCCCCCGGGGGGCGGTCAATGAGCAGTTCTTC. It yields the protein CASSPLPRGAVNEQFF.

CDR3 residues: CASSQEWVGNEQFF. CDR3 coding DNA: TGCGCCAGCAGCCAAGAATGGGTAGGCAATGAGCAGTTCTTC. The J gene is TRBJ2-1, the V gene TRBV4-3; D ambiguous. CDR3 size: 14 residues. In germline, CDR1 is LGHNA, CDR2 YSLEER. Trimming pared 0 bases from V and 6 bases from J, leaving 9 bases between.

This clone was seen just once. The chain has TRBV18 and TRBJ1-4; no reliable D call. The germline gives CDR1 KGHSH, CDR2 LQKENI. The CDR3 totals 13 residues. V lost 10 bases and J 8 bases, leaving 17 bases between the germline ends. The CDR3 spells CATHRREEEKLFF. The CDR3, as DNA: TGTGCCACCCACCGGAGAGAGGAAGAAAAACTGTTTTTT.

This rearrangement joins TRBV28 to TRBJ2-3; no definite D call. Per germline, CDR1 MDHEN and CDR2 SYDVKM. Trimming shortened V by 8 bases and J by 6 bases, and 18 bases separated the two germline ends. The CDR3 loop spans 14 amino acids. The CDR3 coding sequence is TGTGCCAGCTCCCCCCTTCGTCTGGCGGATACGCAGTATTTT. Its translation: CASSPLRLADTQYF.

CDR3 nucleotide sequence: TGTGCCAGCGGGAGGGGGACAGAGACTTACGAGCAGTACTTC. Residues: CASGRGTETYEQYF. The chain links TRBV2 to TRBJ2-7; D possibly matches TRBD1 or TRBD2 (7 bases each). The germline CDR1 and CDR2 sequences are SNHLY and FYNNEI. The V gene lost 8 bases and the J gene lost 4 bases, with 18 bases spanning the gap. The CDR3 has 14 amino acids.

This clone was counted only a few times. This chain links TRBV6-2 or TRBV6-3 with TRBJ1-2, with a tentative D call TRBD1 (6 bases). Trimming took 1 base from V and 4 from J, leaving 13 bases between them. The CDR3 has 15 amino acids. The germline CDR1 and CDR2 sequences are MNHEY and SVGEGT. CDR3 sequence: CASSYWRGNSYGYTF. CDR3 coding DNA: TGTGCCAGCAGTTACTGGAGGGGGAATTCCTATGGCTACACCTTC.